These T cell receptor beta chains were read from a single sample in a study of T cell responses to AZD1222 COVID-19 vaccine. The method was immunoSEQ multiplex PCR; TCRdb's version includes in-frame clones alone and lacks a portion of them. The table records about 120,000 clones, 85% to 95% of them present only once. The input for sequencing was peripheral blood, taken 28 days after the second AZD1222 dose. The receptors stem from an adult who received the AZD1222 COVID-19 vaccine. Both conserved end residues are part of each CDR3. Fields, in order: J gene, V gene, D gene, clone size, CDR3 DNA, CDR3 protein. D genes are given only for firm matches. For some rows the clone size is stated as once, few or many, or as a class when expanded; others skip it.

>TRBJ2-7|TRBV5-1|.|.
TGCGCCAGCAGCTTCTTGGAGGGTGTCTACGAGCAGTACTTC
CASSFLEGVYEQYF
>TRBJ1-2|TRBV7-8|TRBD1|.
TGTGCCAGCAGCCAGGGGGTAGACTATGGCTACACCTTC
CASSQGVDYGYTF
>TRBJ2-2|TRBV5-1|.|.
TGCGCCAGCAGCGCTTCACAGGGTTCCGGGGAGCTGTTTTTT
CASSASQGSGELFF
>TRBJ1-4|TRBV9|TRBD1|.
TGTGCCAGCAGCGTAGGTCCGGGACAGGGGACCGCAACTAATGAAAAACTGTTTTTT
CASSVGPGQGTATNEKLFF
>TRBJ2-7|TRBV5-6|.|.
TGTGCCAGCAGCTTGGGAGGGCTGTCGGGTTACGAGCAGTACTTC
CASSLGGLSGYEQYF
>TRBJ1-4|TRBV6-2/TRBV6-3|.|.
TGTGCCAGCAGTTACCGGGGCCAGGCTGGCGAAAAACTGTTTTTT
CASSYRGQAGEKLFF
>TRBJ1-1|TRBV12-3/TRBV12-4|.|.
TGTGCCAGCAGACCAGACACCGTTGGAGCTTTCTTT
CASRPDTVGAFF
>TRBJ2-7|TRBV4-1|.|.
TGCGCCAGCAGCCAGGCTCGACAGGATACATACGAGCAGTACTTC
CASSQARQDTYEQYF
>TRBJ1-2|TRBV6-5|TRBD1|.
TGTGCCAGCTGGGCAGGGGGTAACTATGGCTACACCTTC
CASWAGGNYGYTF
>TRBJ1-1|TRBV4-3|.|few
TGCGCCAGCAGACAGGGAGGACATGGGAACACTGAAGCTTTCTTT
CASRQGGHGNTEAFF
>TRBJ1-1|TRBV6-5|.|.
TGTGCCAGCAGTTCCCCCCAGGACCGAACCGCTGAAGCTTTCTTT
CASSSPQDRTAEAFF
>TRBJ2-1|TRBV7-9|.|.
TGTGCCAGCAGCTTGGAGCCTATCCAGTTCTTC
CASSLEPIQFF
>TRBJ1-3|TRBV19|.|few
TGTGCCAGTAGTATAGATTTCCGGCCGCCCTCTGGAAACACCATATATTTT
CASSIDFRPPSGNTIYF
>TRBJ1-1|TRBV4-3|.|.
TGCGCCAGCAGCCAAGATTTGGGCGGAACCACTGAAGCTTTCTTT
CASSQDLGGTTEAFF
>TRBJ2-3|TRBV6-6|.|.
TGTGCCAGCAGTTACATTTCGGCCTTTGAAGATACGCAGTATTTT
CASSYISAFEDTQYF
>TRBJ1-1|TRBV2|.|.
TGTGCCAGCAATTATCGGACTGAAGCTTTCTTT
CASNYRTEAFF
>TRBJ1-2|TRBV5-4|.|few
TGTGCCAGCAGCTCACCGGGACGGACTTCCTATGGCTACACCTTC
CASSSPGRTSYGYTF
>TRBJ2-4|TRBV6-5|.|.
TGTGCCAGCAGTTACTCTGAGGGGGGGATGGAATACTTC
CASSYSEGGMEYF
>TRBJ2-2|TRBV7-8|.|.
TGTGCCAGCAGTTTTCGGACCAACACCGGGGAGCTGTTTTTT
CASSFRTNTGELFF
>TRBJ2-7|TRBV15|TRBD2|.
TGTGCCACCAGCCCAGATAGGGGCGGGGGGGCAAGGGAGCAGTACTTC
CATSPDRGGGAREQYF
>TRBJ1-2|TRBV7-9|.|.
TGTGCCAGCAGCTTACTCTCGGGGGGAGGCTATGGCTACACCTTC
CASSLLSGGGYGYTF
>TRBJ2-7|TRBV14|TRBD2|.
TGTGCCAGCAGCCAAGGAGCCCGGGGGACTAGAAACTATTACGAGCAGTACTTC
CASSQGARGTRNYYEQYF
>TRBJ2-3|TRBV27|.|once
TGTGCCAGCAGTTTCCCGGGAGCCTTCACGCAGTATTTT
CASSFPGAFTQYF
>TRBJ2-3|TRBV7-8|.|.
TGTGCCAGCAGCTTACGGGCAGATACGCAGTATTTT
CASSLRADTQYF
>TRBJ1-2|TRBV7-9|.|once
TGTGCCAGCAGCTTACGGCAGTATGGCTACACCTTC
CASSLRQYGYTF
>TRBJ1-2|TRBV6-2/TRBV6-3|TRBD1|.
TGTGCCAGCAGCCCAGGGGGTGACTATGGCTACACCTTC
CASSPGGDYGYTF
>TRBJ1-1|TRBV9|.|.
TGTGCCAGCAGCGCTGGGGACTTCTCGGAGGCTTTCTTT
CASSAGDFSEAFF
>TRBJ1-3|TRBV7-2|.|.
TGTGCCAGCAGCCCCCGCGGGTCTGGAAACACCATATATTTT
CASSPRGSGNTIYF
>TRBJ1-2|TRBV7-2|TRBD1|.
TGTGCCAGCAGCTTCGCCTCCGGGACAGCTAACTATGGCTACACCTTC
CASSFASGTANYGYTF
>TRBJ1-1|TRBV19|.|.
TGTGCCAGTTTTTCTAGGGCGGGGAACACTGAAGCTTTCTTT
CASFSRAGNTEAFF
>TRBJ2-3|TRBV18|.|.
TGTGCCAGCTACCAGGGAGGCACAGATACGCAGTATTTT
CASYQGGTDTQYF
>TRBJ1-6|TRBV11-2|.|.
TGTGCCAGCAGCTTCAGACGTAATAATTCACCCCTCCACTTT
CASSFRRNNSPLHF
>TRBJ1-1|TRBV6-1|TRBD1|.
TGTGCCAGCAGACCTGACAGGGGGATGAACACTGAAGCTTTCTTT
CASRPDRGMNTEAFF
>TRBJ2-3|TRBV9|TRBD2|.
TGTGCCAGCAGCGTACTGGGGGGGAAGGAAGATACGCAGTATTTT
CASSVLGGKEDTQYF
>TRBJ2-1|TRBV6-2/TRBV6-3|TRBD2|.
TGTGCCAGCAGTTATAGCGGGAGGACGAATGAGCAGTTCTTC
CASSYSGRTNEQFF
>TRBJ2-3|TRBV6-5|.|.
TGTGCCAGCAGTTACGAGGAACGAGGGTCGGCGGATACGCAGTATTTT
CASSYEERGSADTQYF
>TRBJ2-1|TRBV12-3/TRBV12-4|.|.
TGTGCCAGCAGTTTAGACCAGTACAATGAGCAGTTCTTC
CASSLDQYNEQFF
>TRBJ2-6|TRBV2|.|.
TGTGCCAGTACCCCGAGGGGATCTGGGGCCAACGTCCTGACTTTC
CASTPRGSGANVLTF
>TRBJ2-3|TRBV4-1|TRBD2|.
TGCGCCAGCAGCCAAGAACTCGCGATTTTAAAGCGGGACTTGCCCGGTACGCAGTATTTT
CASSQELAILKRDLPGTQYF
>TRBJ2-2|TRBV7-2|TRBD2|.
TGTGCCAGCAGCTTATACCGGGACCCCGGGAGGGTTTCCGGGGAGCTGTTTTTT
CASSLYRDPGRVSGELFF
>TRBJ2-7|TRBV9|.|.
TGTGCCAGCAGCGTAGGACGGATCGGGCCGGACGAGCAGTACTTC
CASSVGRIGPDEQYF
>TRBJ2-7|TRBV11-1|.|.
TGTGCCAGCAGCAAACCACAGGGCTACGAGCAGTACTTC
CASSKPQGYEQYF
>TRBJ2-5|TRBV7-3|TRBD2|.
TGTGCCAGTTCACCTAGCGGGAGTCAAGAGACCCAGTACTTC
CASSPSGSQETQYF
>TRBJ2-7|TRBV19|.|.
TGTGCCAGTAGCCCAACTTGGGACTCCTACGAGCAGTACTTC
CASSPTWDSYEQYF
>TRBJ1-3|TRBV7-2|.|.
TGTGCCAGCAGCTTAGCTGGAAACACCATATATTTT
CASSLAGNTIYF
>TRBJ1-6|TRBV6-1|.|.
TGTGCCAGCAGTGAAGGAATAAATTCACCCCTCCACTTT
CASSEGINSPLHF
>TRBJ1-2|TRBV11-2|.|.
TGTGCCAGCAGCCTGGGCACAGGGAACTATGGCTACACCTTC
CASSLGTGNYGYTF
>TRBJ1-2|TRBV12-5|TRBD1|.
TGTGCTAGTGGTTTACAGGGGAACTATGGCTACACCTTC
CASGLQGNYGYTF
>TRBJ2-5|TRBV7-6|TRBD2|once
TGTGCCAGCAGCTTAGGCGGGGGACAAGAGACCCAGTACTTC
CASSLGGGQETQYF
>TRBJ2-5|TRBV29-1|.|.
TGCAGCGTGGTGGGGGAGCAAGAGACCCAGTACTTC
CSVVGEQETQYF
>TRBJ2-1|TRBV12-3/TRBV12-4|.|.
TGTGCCAGCAGTTTAGAGGCGCGCGGTGAGCAGTTCTTC
CASSLEARGEQFF